The 24 T cell receptor beta chains below all came from one sample that was sequenced in a study of TIL therapy for anti-PD-1-resistant metastatic lung cancer. Stated time point: pre-treatment sample, taken before nivolumab and TIL therapy. Tumor tissue came from excised metastases, mostly pleural nodules or supraclavicular lymph nodes. Sequencing used immunoSEQ v3. The repertoire was sequenced with immunoSEQ multiplex PCR; TCRdb's copy has only in-frame clones and lacks some. This sample carries approximately 23,000 clones, roughly two thirds of them seen once, and the ten largest clones take about 15%. The input for sequencing was tumor tissue, taken at baseline. These receptors all stem from a woman aged 30 to 85 with non-small cell lung cancer.

In its sample, this clone was seen once. V usage is TRBV30 and J usage is TRBJ2-2; 9 bases agree with TRBD1. The CDR3 totals 15 residues. Germline V gene lookup returns CDR1 GTSNPN and CDR2 SVGIG (reference sequence). Trimming cost V 5 bases and J 1 base; bases outside gene matches: 5. In nucleotides, the CDR3 is TGTGCCTGGGACCCGGGACAGGGGAACACCGGGGAGCTGTTTTTT. Translating it yields CAWDPGQGNTGELFF.

V gene TRBV7-8 combines with J gene TRBJ1-5, with 7 bases identical to TRBD1. V gave up 3 bases and J gave up 4 bases; unmatched junction bases: 6. This CDR3 spans 15 amino acids. Germline lookup yields CDR1 SGHVS and CDR2 FQNEAQ. CDR3 in DNA: TGTGCCAGCAGCTTTAATGCGGACAGGAATCAGCCCCAGCATTTT. This sequence encodes CASSFNADRNQPQHF.

This clone has a handful of counts. The chain has TRBV11-2 and TRBJ1-1, with D possibly TRBD1 on 5 matching bases. CDR3 length equals 13 residues. V lost 6 bases, J lost 0 bases, and 8 bases lay in between. In germline, CDR1 is SGHAT, CDR2 FQNNGV. CDR3 sequence reads: CASSPGLNTEAFF. CDR3 sequence (DNA): TGTGCCAGCAGTCCGGGACTGAACACTGAAGCTTTCTTT.

The V gene is TRBV30, the J gene TRBJ2-7, with 7 bases identical to TRBD2. Unmatched junction bases numbered 4, after V lost 2 bases and J lost 3 bases. The CDR3 sequence is 13 residues long. Germline V gene sequence: CDR1 GTSNPN, CDR2 SVGIG (reference sequence). Written as DNA, the CDR3 is TGTGCCTGGAGTCCGGGCGGGAGCTACGAGCAGTACTTC. This encodes CAWSPGGSYEQYF.

CDR3 amino acids: CASSYQKPPSYNEQFF. CDR3 DNA: TGTGCCAGCAGTTACCAGAAACCCCCATCCTACAATGAGCAGTTCTTC. The chain has TRBV6-5 and TRBJ2-1; no clear D gene. This CDR3 is 16 amino acids long. Germline V CDR1 and CDR2: MNHEY, SVGAGI. V shed 2 bases and J shed 1 base, with 12 bases lying between them.

Only a few counts were recorded for this clone. The chain uses TRBV11-3 and TRBJ2-7; D is perhaps TRBD1 (5 bases). This CDR3 has 13 residues. V gave up 5 bases and J gave up 0 bases, with 8 bases separating them. Germline values: CDR1 SGHNT, CDR2 YENEEA. DNA for the CDR3: TGTGCCAGCAGCCCCGACAGCTCCTACGAGCAGTACTTC. Translating gives CASSPDSSYEQYF. The entire variable domain, with the rest obtained from reference TRBV11-3 and TRBJ2-7, is as follows: EAGVVQSPRYKIIEKKQPVAFWCNPISGHNTLYWYLQNLGQGPELLIRYENEEAVDDSQLPKDRFSAERLKGVDSTLKIQPAELGDSAVYLCASSPDSSYEQYFGPGTRLTVT.

This chain joins TRBV4-1 and TRBJ1-5, with TRBD1 as a possible D gene (6 bases). The length of the CDR3 is 15 residues. Germline assignment: CDR1 MGHRA and CDR2 YSYEKL. V gave up 5 bases and J gave up 3 bases, with 14 bases separating them. The CDR3 region has the DNA TGCGCCAGCAGCGAAACAGGGACGAACAATCAGCCCCAGCATTTT. As protein: CASSETGTNNQPQHF.

The genes are TRBV6-1 and TRBJ1-5; D is uncertain. Germline V gene sequence: CDR1 MNHNS, CDR2 SASEGT. Trimming removed 6 bases from V and 2 bases from J, with 11 bases in between. The CDR3 is made up of 14 amino acids. The CDR3: CASSEDGRNQPQHF. CDR3 in DNA: TGTGCCAGCAGCGAGGACGGGCGCAATCAGCCCCAGCATTTT.

This clone appeared a few times. J is TRBJ2-2 and V is TRBV5-1, with D perhaps matching TRBD1 (6 bases). The germline CDR1 and CDR2 sequences are SGHRS and YFSETQ. V was cut by 5 bases and J by 6 bases, with 11 bases left in between. This CDR3 comprises 13 residues. Written as DNA, the CDR3 is TGCGCCAGCAGGAGTGGGGGCGCCGGGGAGCTGTTTTTT. Its translation: CASRSGGAGELFF.

The V gene is TRBV6-1, the J gene TRBJ2-3, with TRBD1 matching over 8 bases. V was pared by 7 bases and J by 5 bases, with 11 bases of the junction left unmatched. There are 15 residues in the CDR3. CDR1 is MNHNS, CDR2 SASEGT, per germline. Here the CDR3 reads CASNNQHRGEDTQYF. Written as DNA, the CDR3 is TGTGCCAGCAACAATCAGCACAGGGGGGAAGATACGCAGTATTTT.

The J gene is TRBJ1-3, the V gene TRBV6-1; possible D gene TRBD1, 5 bases. This CDR3 contains 14 residues. V was pared by 2 bases and J by 0 bases, with 5 bases between. CDR1 is MNHNS and CDR2 is SASEGT in the germline V gene. The DNA of the CDR3 is TGTGCCAGCAGTGAAACAGGCTCTGGAAACACCATATATTTT. Amino acids: CASSETGSGNTIYF.

The chain links TRBV6-1 to TRBJ2-3; no clear D. The germline gives CDR1 MNHNS, CDR2 SASEGT. V lost 0 bases to trimming and J lost 3 bases, with 13 bases between them. The CDR3 has 16 residues. The CDR3 DNA reads as TGTGCCAGCAGTGAAGCAAGTATCCGGCCTACAGATACGCAGTATTTT. Its protein is CASSEASIRPTDTQYF.

This chain joins TRBV14 and TRBJ1-3; perhaps TRBD1 as D (6 bases). CDR1 SGHDN and CDR2 FVKESK come from the germline V gene. V lost 3 bases to trimming and J lost 0 bases, with 12 bases between them. The CDR3 totals 16 residues. The CDR3 bases are TGTGCCAGCAGCCACCTTATGGGACACTCTGGAAACACCATATATTTT. Residues: CASSHLMGHSGNTIYF.

The chain links TRBV7-8 to TRBJ2-7; possibly TRBD1 or TRBD2 for D (5 bases each). Germline lookup yields CDR1 SGHVS and CDR2 FQNEAQ. Trimming cost V 3 bases and J 3 bases, with 6 bases left between them. CDR3 size: 12 residues. CDR3: CASSLGVYEQYF. As DNA, the CDR3 is TGTGCCAGCAGCTTGGGGGTCTACGAGCAGTACTTC.

This clone came up a few times. This CDR3 reads CASSPSVGQPQHF. The CDR3 DNA reads TGTGCCAGCAGCCCCTCGGTTGGTCAGCCCCAGCATTTT. V and J are TRBV7-2 and TRBJ1-5, with D unclear. CDR1 SGHTA and CDR2 FQGNSA come from the germline V gene. V lost 5 bases and J lost 6, with 11 bases in between. The CDR3 runs to 13 residues.

J is TRBJ1-2 and V is TRBV6-1; D may be TRBD1 (6 bases). Germline V lookup: CDR1 MNHNS, CDR2 SASEGT. The V end was cut by 1 base, the J end by 2 bases, with 8 bases between. The CDR3 consists of 14 residues. The CDR3 DNA reads TGTGCCAGCAGTGAAGGCAGGGGAAACTATGGCTACACCTTC. Residues: CASSEGRGNYGYTF.

The chain uses TRBV15 and TRBJ1-1; D may be TRBD1 (5 bases). The CDR3 spans 14 residues. Germline loops: CDR1 LNHNV, CDR2 YYDKDF (reference sequence). Trimming took 5 bases from V and 5 from J, leaving 15 bases between them. The CDR3 here is CATSLGDDGTEAFF. CDR3 DNA: TGTGCCACCAGCCTGGGGGACGACGGAACTGAAGCTTTCTTT.

V usage is TRBV5-6 and J usage is TRBJ2-7; D not certain. Trimming removed 2 bases from V and 2 bases from J, with 8 bases in between. CDR1 is SGHDT and CDR2 is YYEEEE in the germline V gene. The CDR3 has 13 amino acids. The CDR3 sequence: CASSLGPPYEQYF. The CDR3 DNA reads TGTGCCAGCAGCTTAGGGCCCCCCTACGAGCAGTACTTC.

The rearrangement links TRBV5-4 to TRBJ1-3, with D possibly matching TRBD1 (5 bases). Germline values: CDR1 SGHNT, CDR2 YYREEE (reference sequence). The V end lost 4 bases, the J end lost 2 bases, and 13 bases lay between the germline ends. This CDR3 contains 15 residues. The CDR3 is CASSQSPGPGNTIYF. CDR3 bases: TGTGCCAGCAGCCAGAGCCCGGGGCCTGGAAACACCATATATTTT.

V usage is TRBV5-1 and J usage is TRBJ2-3; 12 bases are a match to TRBD1. CDR1 is SGHRS, CDR2 YFSETQ, per germline. With 0 bases clipped from V and 3 bases from J, the junction kept 8 bases outside the gene matches. The length of the CDR3 is 18 residues. The chain's CDR3 is CASSLEGTGGFITDTQYF. The CDR3, as DNA: TGCGCCAGCAGCTTGGAAGGGACAGGGGGCTTTATTACAGATACGCAGTATTTT.

This clone was detected only a few times. The J gene is TRBJ2-1, the V gene TRBV7-2, with D possibly matching TRBD1 (6 bases). Germline V CDR1 and CDR2: SGHTA, FQGNSA. With 5 bases removed from V and 4 bases from J, the gap between germline ends came to 15 bases. This CDR3 is built from 15 residues. CDR3: CASSLSEGGYNEQFF. For the CDR3, the DNA is TGTGCCAGCAGCCTTTCAGAAGGGGGATACAATGAGCAGTTCTTC. The full variable domain, completed using reference TRBV7-2 and TRBJ2-1, is GAGVSQSPSNKVTEKGKDVELRCDPISGHTALYWYRQSLGQGLEFLIYFQGNSAPDKSGLPSDRFSAERTGGSVSTLTIQRTQQEDSAVYLCASSLSEGGYNEQFFGPGTRLTVL.

The chain combines TRBV5-6 with TRBJ2-7; a weak D match, TRBD2 (6 bases). V lost 4 bases and J lost 2, with 19 bases in between. Per the germline V gene, CDR1 is SGHDT and CDR2 is YYEEEE. This CDR3 contains 16 residues. CDR3 loop: CASSVLSGPLPYEQYF. The DNA for the CDR3 is TGTGCCAGCAGCGTCCTTAGCGGCCCCCTCCCCTACGAGCAGTACTTC.

CDR3: CASSEAPGQRNQPQHF. The DNA of the CDR3 is TGTGCCAGCAGTGAAGCGCCCGGGCAGCGGAATCAGCCCCAGCATTTT. This chain links TRBV6-1 with TRBJ1-5; D remains ambiguous. The V end lost 0 bases, the J end lost 4 bases, and 13 bases lay between the germline ends. The length of the CDR3 is 16 residues. Germline values: CDR1 MNHNS, CDR2 SASEGT.

This clone was observed a few times. The chain joins TRBV5-5 to TRBJ1-2; D is perhaps TRBD1 (5 bases). The CDR3 covers 13 residues. Germline V gene lookup returns CDR1 SGHKS and CDR2 YYEKEE (reference sequence). V was pared by 5 bases and J by 5 bases, with 13 bases between. The DNA for the CDR3 is TGTGCCAGCAGTTCGGACGGGACGTATGGCTACACCTTC. Translating it yields CASSSDGTYGYTF. Full variable domain (missing parts from reference TRBV5-5 and TRBJ1-2): DAGVTQSPTHLIKTRGQQVTLRCSPISGHKSVSWYQQVLGQGPQFIFQYYEKEERGRGNFPDRFSARQFPNYSSELNVNALLLGDSALYLCASSSDGTYGYTFGSGTRLTVV.